The 26 T cell receptor beta chains given below trace back to one sample, sequenced in a study of Graves' ophthalmopathy and Graves' hyperthyroidism. The authors amplified TCR beta CDR3 regions from RNA transcripts. First-round RT-PCR employed HTBI primers, with a second-round multiplex PCR after it. TCRdb independently ran MiXCR on the multiplex PCR reads; one entry per CDR3 protein. The sample holds roughly 380,000 distinct CDR3 sequences; 15% are singletons and the top ten take roughly 7%. The sample consisted of peripheral blood. Receptors originate from a woman aged 18-29 years with stable Graves' hyperthyroidism.

The chain uses TRBV6-4 and TRBJ2-3; 7 positions agree with TRBD2. After removal of 0 bases from V and 6 bases from J, the junction contained 6 bases not matched to a gene. The CDR3 length is 15 residues. CDR1 and CDR2 (germline): MRHNA, SNTAGT. The CDR3 DNA reads TGTGCCAGCAGTGACTCGTCTAGCGGTGGGGATACGCAGTATTTT. Protein sequence: CASSDSSSGGDTQYF.

This clonotype was counted a few times. The chain employs TRBV20-1 and TRBJ2-3; 7 bases map to TRBD1. V lost 2 bases and J lost 4; bases outside the gene matches: 0. Per the germline V gene, CDR1 is DFQATT and CDR2 is SNEGSKA (reference sequence). CDR3 length equals 12 residues. This CDR3 reads CSARQGADTQYF. In nucleotides, the CDR3 is TGCAGTGCTAGACAGGGGGCAGATACGCAGTATTTT.

The chain couples TRBV5-1 to TRBJ1-5; 9 bases agree with TRBD1. Per the germline V gene, CDR1 is SGHRS and CDR2 is YFSETQ. CDR3 length: 13 residues. V was clipped by 7 bases and J by 5 bases; unmatched bases: 4. The CDR3 region has the DNA TGCGCCAGCCGGTGGGACAGGGATCAGCCCCAGCATTTT. Translating gives CASRWDRDQPQHF.

This clonotype came up many times. This chain links TRBV15 with TRBJ1-2; 9 bases are a match to TRBD1. V gave up 6 bases and J gave up 8 bases; unmatched junction bases: 10. Germline-derived CDR1 and CDR2 are LNHNV and YYDKDF (reference sequence). The CDR3 is made up of 14 amino acids. The CDR3 spells CATRALGQGTGYTF. CDR3 DNA sequence: TGTGCCACCAGAGCGCTCGGACAGGGGACCGGCTACACCTTC.

This clonotype was recorded many times. The rearrangement uses TRBV9 and TRBJ2-7; 11 nucleotides line up with TRBD1. V dropped 0 bases and J dropped 4; count of bases not matched to a gene: 3. Germline V gene lookup returns CDR1 SGDLS and CDR2 YYNGEE. The CDR3 has 15 amino acids. The CDR3 sequence: CASSVAGTGGYEQYF. The CDR3 nucleotides read TGTGCCAGCAGCGTAGCGGGGACAGGGGGGTACGAGCAGTACTTC.

This clonotype showed up many times. The V call is TRBV4-1, the J call TRBJ2-7; 9 bases align to TRBD2. Germline values: CDR1 MGHRA, CDR2 YSYEKL. V was clipped by 0 bases and J by 5 bases; unmatched bases: 8. CDR3 length: 16 residues. CDR3 sequence reads: CASSQEGSQRGDEQYF. The CDR3 DNA reads as TGCGCCAGCAGCCAAGAAGGTAGCCAGCGGGGGGACGAGCAGTACTTC.

V gene TRBV6-1 combines with J gene TRBJ1-1; possible D gene TRBD1, 6 bases. The germline V gene encodes CDR1 MNHNS and CDR2 SASEGT. This CDR3 has 18 residues. The germline V and J ends were trimmed by 0 bases and 4 bases, with 21 bases remaining between them. The CDR3 sequence is CASSEALLWGGSGTEAFF. The DNA of the CDR3 is TGTGCCAGCAGTGAAGCGCTTCTCTGGGGGGGCTCTGGCACTGAAGCTTTCTTT.

The chain links TRBV6-2 or TRBV6-3 to TRBJ2-5; possible D gene TRBD1, 6 bases. Germline CDR1 and CDR2: MNHEY and SVGEGT. The ends were cut back, 6 bases at V and 1 base at J, with 18 bases in the middle. The CDR3 covers 16 residues. The CDR3 is CASRRETGTIQETQYF. The CDR3, as DNA: TGTGCCAGCAGGAGAGAAACAGGGACCATCCAAGAGACCCAGTACTTC.

The chain combines TRBV13 with TRBJ1-1; 7 positions match TRBD1. CDR1 PRHDT and CDR2 FYEKMQ come from the germline V gene (reference sequence). The ends lost 5 bases at V and 7 bases at J; junction bases unmatched: 10. The CDR3 runs 14 residues. CDR3 sequence: CASSHRDSFFEAFF. The CDR3 DNA follows: TGTGCCAGCAGCCACCGGGACAGTTTCTTTGAAGCTTTCTTT. Looking up the rest from reference TRBV13 and TRBJ1-1 gives the full variable domain: AAGVIQSPRHLIKEKRETATLKCYPIPRHDTVYWYQQGPGQDPQFLISFYEKMQSDKGSIPDRFSAQQFSDYHSELNMSSLELGDSALYFCASSHRDSFFEAFFGQGTRLTVV.

This clonotype has a count of ten or more. V is TRBV7-2 and J is TRBJ1-6; 10 bases map to TRBD1. V shed 3 bases and J 1 base; nucleotides not matched to a gene: 6. The CDR3 is 18 amino acids. Per germline, CDR1 SGHTA and CDR2 FQGNSA. CDR3 region: CASSLARQGASYNSPLHF. The CDR3 nucleotides read TGTGCCAGCAGCTTGGCCCGACAGGGGGCTTCCTATAATTCACCCCTCCACTTT.

There are many counts of this clonotype. The rearrangement uses TRBV12-3 or TRBV12-4 and TRBJ1-2, with D uncertain. Trimming cost V 0 bases and J 1 base, with 9 bases left between them. CDR3 size: 15 residues. In DNA, the CDR3 is TGTGCCAGCAGTTTAGCGGGTGTTGGTAACTATGGCTACACCTTC. It specifies CASSLAGVGNYGYTF.

This clonotype was counted a few times. This chain uses TRBV20-1 with TRBJ2-2, with 11 bases that match TRBD2. The CDR3 is made up of 14 amino acids. V was clipped by 6 bases and J by 5 bases; unmatched bases: 5. CDR1 DFQATT and CDR2 SNEGSKA come from the germline V gene (reference sequence). This CDR3 reads CSAVAGGPTGELFF. In nucleotides, the CDR3 is TGCAGTGCCGTAGCGGGGGGGCCAACCGGGGAGCTGTTTTTT.

This clonotype was detected ten times or more. The rearrangement uses TRBV6-1 and TRBJ1-6; D may be TRBD1 (6 bases). The V gene lost 4 bases and the J gene lost 9 bases, with 10 bases spanning the gap. The CDR3 is 13 residues long. Germline V CDR1 and CDR2: MNHNS, SASEGT. The CDR3 nucleotides are TGTGCCAGCAGTGGACAGGACAGTTCACCCCTCCACTTT. Translated, it gives CASSGQDSSPLHF.

This clonotype was observed at least ten times. The J gene is TRBJ2-7, the V gene TRBV12-5; 7 nucleotides match TRBD2. The CDR3 contains 15 residues. The V and J ends lost 6 bases and 3 bases, in that order; junction bases with no gene match: 11. The germline gives CDR1 LGHNT, CDR2 FRNRAP. DNA of the CDR3: TGTGCTAGTGGCTTCGGACTAGGAAGAATCTACGAGCAGTACTTC. This gives the protein CASGFGLGRIYEQYF.

The chain carries TRBV7-8 and TRBJ2-7; TRBD1 is a possible D gene (6 bases). Germline V gene lookup returns CDR1 SGHVS and CDR2 FQNEAQ. Trimming left V 3 bases short and J 2 bases short, with 11 bases between. The CDR3 has 14 residues. CDR3 nucleotides: TGTGCCAGCAGCTTCAGGGACACGGCCTACGAGCAGTACTTC. Translation: CASSFRDTAYEQYF.

In this sample, this clonotype turned up many times. V gene TRBV6-1 combines with J gene TRBJ1-1; D perhaps matches TRBD1 (6 bases). CDR3 size: 14 residues. Germline CDR1 and CDR2: MNHNS and SASEGT. Trimming shortened V by 3 bases and J by 1 base, and 9 bases separated the two germline ends. In DNA, the CDR3 is TGTGCCAGCAGTGACGGGACACCGAACACTGAAGCTTTCTTT. Protein product: CASSDGTPNTEAFF.

This clonotype was found many times. One end of the junction is discordant with germline, which a read error may explain. This rearrangement joins TRBV19 to TRBJ1-2; D call uncertain. The CDR3 totals 13 residues. The germline V gene has CDR1 LNHDA and CDR2 SQIVND (reference sequence). The chain's CDR3 is CASSIGISYGHTF. CDR3 nucleotide sequence: TGTGCCAGTAGTATTGGCATTTCCTATGGCCACACCTTC.

This rearrangement joins TRBV6-5 to TRBJ2-7; tentatively, D is TRBD2 (5 bases). CDR1 and CDR2 from the germline V gene are MNHEY and SVGAGI. V lost 0 bases, J lost 4 bases, and 10 bases lay in between. The CDR3 has 14 amino acids. The CDR3, as DNA: TGTGCCAGCAGTTACTCGAGGGCAGTTTACGAGCAGTACTTC. This gives the protein CASSYSRAVYEQYF.

This clonotype was recorded many times. This chain joins TRBV28 and TRBJ2-5; D unresolved. The CDR3 has 14 residues. Germline V gene sequence: CDR1 MDHEN, CDR2 SYDVKM. V lost 6 bases and J 1 base, leaving 12 bases between the germline ends. CDR3 sequence (DNA): TGTGCCAGCAGCCCTCAAGGCCTCCAAGAGACCCAGTACTTC. Translated, it gives CASSPQGLQETQYF.

In DNA form, the CDR3 reads TGTGCCAGCAGCCCGACAGAAGAATCCTACGAGCAGTACTTC. Translated, it gives CASSPTEESYEQYF. The chain is built from TRBV13 and TRBJ2-7, with a weak D call TRBD1 (5 bases). Trimming took off 5 bases at V and 1 base at J, with 12 bases between the two ends. The length of the CDR3 is 14 residues. The germline CDR1 and CDR2 sequences are PRHDT and FYEKMQ (reference sequence).

In this sample, this clonotype turned up many times. The V gene is TRBV4-1, the J gene TRBJ2-5; D remains unclear. Germline V gene sequence: CDR1 MGHRA, CDR2 YSYEKL. Trimming cost V 3 bases and J 1 base, with 15 bases left between them. CDR3 length: 16 amino acids. CDR3 sequence (DNA): TGCGCCAGCAGCCAGGACCCGGTAGGGCCCCAAGAGACCCAGTACTTC. Residues: CASSQDPVGPQETQYF.

The table lists this clonotype with many counts. This chain connects TRBV7-8 to TRBJ2-5, with D unclear. CDR3 length: 14 residues. Germline V gene data show CDR1 as SGHVS and CDR2 as FQNEAQ. The V end lost 1 base, the J end lost 2 bases, and 8 bases lay between the germline ends. The CDR3: CASSLELRQETQYF. DNA of the CDR3: TGTGCCAGCAGCTTAGAACTTCGGCAAGAGACCCAGTACTTC.

This clonotype was observed at least ten times. CDR3 amino acids: CAISESIGTDYEQYF. DNA of the CDR3: TGTGCCATCAGTGAGTCGATCGGGACAGACTACGAGCAGTACTTC. The chain recombines TRBV10-3 with TRBJ2-7; 7 bases are shared with TRBD1. The J segment lost 3 bases and the V segment lost 0 bases, leaving 5 bases of the junction unmatched. The CDR3 is 15 amino acids. Germline V lookup: CDR1 ENHRY, CDR2 SYGVKD.

The chain employs TRBV24-1 and TRBJ2-7, with 10 bases aligning to TRBD1. This CDR3 is built from 16 residues. Germline V gene lookup returns CDR1 KGHDR and CDR2 SFDVKD. V dropped 4 bases and J dropped 4; count of bases not matched to a gene: 9. CDR3 amino acids: CATSERRTGGQYEQYF. In nucleotides, the CDR3 is TGTGCCACCAGTGAACGTCGGACAGGGGGGCAGTACGAGCAGTACTTC.

This clonotype showed up many times. This sequence joins TRBV24-1 and TRBJ2-2; D remains unclear. CDR1 and CDR2 (germline): KGHDR, SFDVKD. V lost 9 bases to trimming and J lost 2 bases, with 9 bases between them. This CDR3 has 13 residues. CDR3 DNA sequence: TGTGCCACCGAAGGTACCAACACCGGGGAGCTGTTTTTT. This codes for CATEGTNTGELFF.

This clonotype was detected ten times or more. The rearrangement uses TRBV7-2 and TRBJ2-7; possibly TRBD2 for D (7 bases). This CDR3 has 15 amino acids. The ends were cut back, 5 bases at V and 4 bases at J, with 18 bases in the middle. Germline CDR1 reads SGHTA; CDR2 reads FQGNSA. Written as DNA, the CDR3 is TGTGCCAGCAGCCCTGGGGGGGGCCGAATGTACGAGCAGTACTTC. The encoded protein is CASSPGGGRMYEQYF.